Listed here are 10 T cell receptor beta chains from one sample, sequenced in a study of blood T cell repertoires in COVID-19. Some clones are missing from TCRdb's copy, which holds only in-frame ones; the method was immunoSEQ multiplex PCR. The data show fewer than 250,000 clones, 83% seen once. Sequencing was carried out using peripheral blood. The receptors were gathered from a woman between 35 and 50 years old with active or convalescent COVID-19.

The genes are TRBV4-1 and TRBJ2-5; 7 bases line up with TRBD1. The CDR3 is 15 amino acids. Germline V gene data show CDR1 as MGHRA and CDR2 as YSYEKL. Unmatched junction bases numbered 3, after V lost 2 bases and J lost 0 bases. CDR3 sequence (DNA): TGCGCCAGCAGCCAACCGGACAGGAACCAAGAGACCCAGTACTTC. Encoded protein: CASSQPDRNQETQYF.

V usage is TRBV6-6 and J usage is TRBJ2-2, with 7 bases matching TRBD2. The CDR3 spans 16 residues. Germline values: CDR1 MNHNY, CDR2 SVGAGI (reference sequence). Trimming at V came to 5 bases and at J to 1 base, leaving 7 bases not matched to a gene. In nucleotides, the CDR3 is TGTGCCAGCAGTAACACGGGACTACGGAACACCGGGGAGCTGTTTTTT. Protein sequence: CASSNTGLRNTGELFF.

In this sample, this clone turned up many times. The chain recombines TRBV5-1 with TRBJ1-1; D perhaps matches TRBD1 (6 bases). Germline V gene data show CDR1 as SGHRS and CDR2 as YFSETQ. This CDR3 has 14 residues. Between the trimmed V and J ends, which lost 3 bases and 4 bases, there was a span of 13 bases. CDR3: CASSSAGGFTEAFF. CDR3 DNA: TGCGCCAGCAGCTCGGCGGGGGGCTTCACTGAAGCTTTCTTT.

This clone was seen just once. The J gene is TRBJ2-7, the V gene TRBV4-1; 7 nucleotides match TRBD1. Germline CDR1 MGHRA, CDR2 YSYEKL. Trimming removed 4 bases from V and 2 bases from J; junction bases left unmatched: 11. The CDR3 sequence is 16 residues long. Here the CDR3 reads CASSRTPRQGTYEQYF. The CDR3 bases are TGCGCCAGCAGCCGGACCCCTAGACAGGGTACCTACGAGCAGTACTTC.

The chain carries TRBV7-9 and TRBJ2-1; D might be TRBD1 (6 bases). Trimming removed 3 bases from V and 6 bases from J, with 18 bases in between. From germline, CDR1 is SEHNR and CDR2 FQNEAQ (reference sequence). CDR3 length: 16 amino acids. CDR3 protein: CASSLPSRGIGNEQFF. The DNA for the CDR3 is TGTGCCAGCAGCTTGCCCTCCAGGGGAATCGGCAATGAGCAGTTCTTC.

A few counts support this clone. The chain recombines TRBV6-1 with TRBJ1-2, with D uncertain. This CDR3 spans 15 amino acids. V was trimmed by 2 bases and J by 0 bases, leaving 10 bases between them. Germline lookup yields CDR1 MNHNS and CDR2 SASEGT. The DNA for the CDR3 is TGTGCCAGCAGTGAATCTACGGTAGCTAACTATGGCTACACCTTC. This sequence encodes CASSESTVANYGYTF.

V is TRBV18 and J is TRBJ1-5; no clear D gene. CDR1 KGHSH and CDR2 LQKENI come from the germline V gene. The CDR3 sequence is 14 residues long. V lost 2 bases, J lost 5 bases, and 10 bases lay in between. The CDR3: CASSPFLEDQPQHF. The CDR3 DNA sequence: TGTGCCAGCTCACCATTTTTAGAGGATCAGCCCCAGCATTTT.

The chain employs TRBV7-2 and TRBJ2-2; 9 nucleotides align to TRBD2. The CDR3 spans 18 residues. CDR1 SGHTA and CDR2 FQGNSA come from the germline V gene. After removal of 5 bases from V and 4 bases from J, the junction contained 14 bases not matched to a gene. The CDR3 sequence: CASSPIFRARGGTGELFF. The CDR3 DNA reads TGTGCCAGCAGCCCCATCTTCCGGGCGCGGGGGGGCACCGGGGAGCTGTTTTTT.

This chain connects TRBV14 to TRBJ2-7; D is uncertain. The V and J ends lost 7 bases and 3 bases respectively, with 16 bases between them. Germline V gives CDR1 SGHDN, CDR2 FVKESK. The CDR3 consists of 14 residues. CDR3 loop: CASTAVDGGYEQYF. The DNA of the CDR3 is TGTGCCAGCACGGCGGTTGACGGCGGCTACGAGCAGTACTTC.

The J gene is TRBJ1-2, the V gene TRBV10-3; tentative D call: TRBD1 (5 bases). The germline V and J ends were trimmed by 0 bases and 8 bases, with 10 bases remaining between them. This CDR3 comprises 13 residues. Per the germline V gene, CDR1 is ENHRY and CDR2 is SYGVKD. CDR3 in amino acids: CAISESDRDGYTF. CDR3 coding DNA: TGTGCCATCAGTGAGTCTGACAGAGACGGCTACACCTTC.